This T cell receptor beta chain was profiled in a study of shared clonotypes between healthy human individuals. Profiling relied on immunoSEQ multiplex PCR, and the TCRdb table lists in-frame clones only, not all of them. The sample gives some 1,100,000 clones, approximately 78% of which show up once; approximately 0.5% is in the top ten. Trimming took 1 base from V and 10 from J, leaving 9 bases between them. Germline CDR1 is SGDLS and CDR2 is YYNGEE. This CDR3 comprises 12 residues. The TCR originated in a man between 18 and 35 years old in good health. Some clones in this sample may be carry-over from other donors' samples. Sequences were obtained from memory CD4+ T cells from PBMCs. The subset denotes: CD45RA-negative fraction. The chain joins TRBV9 to TRBJ2-1; D is uncertain. CDR3 DNA sequence: TGTGCCAGCAGCGTATCGTCCGGAGAGCAGTTCTTC. It is translated as CASSVSSGEQFF. Filled out from reference TRBV9 and TRBJ2-1, the complete variable domain reads DSGVTQTPKHLITATGQRVTLRCSPRSGDLSVYWYQQSLDQGLQFLIQYYNGEERAKGNILERFSAQQFPDLHSELNLSSLELGDSALYFCASSVSSGEQFFGPGTRLTVL.